What follows are 20 T cell receptor beta chains derived from one specimen sequenced in a study of shared clonotypes between healthy human individuals. The assay was immunoSEQ multiplex PCR, and TCRdb's table has in-frame clones only and misses some. Among some 490,000 clones listed, approximately 81% were seen once. Sequenced input: PBMCs. All receptors come from a woman between 40 and 55 years old in good health. Some clones in this sample may be carry-over from other donors' samples.

This chain links TRBV19 with TRBJ1-3; D is perhaps TRBD1 (5 bases). V shed 7 bases and J shed 2 bases, with 12 bases lying between them. Germline CDR1 and CDR2: LNHDA and SQIVND (reference sequence). The CDR3 is 14 amino acids. CDR3 in amino acids: CASKAPGPGNTIYF. The CDR3 DNA follows: TGTGCCAGTAAGGCCCCAGGGCCTGGAAACACCATATATTTT.

The chain combines TRBV28 with TRBJ1-1; tentatively, D is TRBD1 (6 bases). The CDR3 has 13 amino acids. The germline V and J ends were trimmed by 5 bases and 2 bases, with 9 bases remaining between them. Germline CDR1 reads MDHEN; CDR2 reads SYDVKM. The CDR3 region is CASSPGTNTEAFF. The CDR3 region has the DNA TGTGCCAGCAGTCCTGGGACAAACACTGAAGCTTTCTTT.

The chain carries TRBV19 and TRBJ2-3; 8 bases agree with TRBD2. V lost 4 bases and J lost 2; bases outside the gene matches: 5. Germline V lookup: CDR1 LNHDA, CDR2 SQIVND (reference sequence). The CDR3 is made up of 15 amino acids. CDR3 in DNA: TGTGCCAGTAGTAGTCCTAGCGGGCTCACAGATACGCAGTATTTT. This translates into CASSSPSGLTDTQYF.

On this clone itself: It is likely a read error: a sequence one base away is far more abundant. This sample also contains other DNA sequences that code for the same CDR3. CDR3 sequence reads: CASTPGGGDNEQFF. The CDR3 DNA sequence: TGTGCCAGCACCCCAGGGGGAGGTGACAATGAGCAGTTCTTC. V is TRBV2 and J is TRBJ2-1; the D gene is possibly TRBD1 (7 bases). With 7 bases removed from V and 5 bases from J, the gap between germline ends came to 15 bases. Germline loops: CDR1 SNHLY, CDR2 FYNNEI. This CDR3 contains 14 residues.

About this clone itself: A far larger clone differs by one base, so this is likely a read error. At the DNA level, this CDR3 is encoded by other sequences in the same sample as well. V and J are TRBV7-3 and TRBJ2-3; 7 nucleotides agree with TRBD2. Germline CDR1 reads SGHTA; CDR2 reads FQGTGA. CDR3 size: 16 residues. CDR3 DNA: TGTGCCAGCAGCTTAACGGGAGGGGCGAGCACGGATACGCAGTATTTT. Translating it yields CASSLTGGASTDTQYF. The full variable domain, rest sourced from reference TRBV7-3 and TRBJ2-3, is GAGVSQTPSNKVTEKGKYVELRCDPISGHTALYWYRQSLGQGPEFLIYFQGTGAADDSGLPNDRFFAVRPEGSVSTLKIQRTERGDSAVYLCASSLTGGASTDTQYFGPGTRLTVL.

Here the CDR3 DNA reads TGTGCCAGCAGCTTATTAGCGGGAGGGGCCGGGGAGCTGTTTTTT. This encodes CASSLLAGGAGELFF. V is TRBV7-3 and J is TRBJ2-2; 11 bases match TRBD2. The CDR3 consists of 15 residues. With 2 bases clipped from V and 6 bases from J, the junction kept 2 bases outside the gene matches. The germline gives CDR1 SGHTA, CDR2 FQGTGA.

The chain's CDR3 is CASSSSGDYNEQFF. The CDR3 DNA follows: TGTGCCAGCAGTTCTAGCGGGGACTACAATGAGCAGTTCTTC. This chain connects TRBV6-5 to TRBJ2-1, with 9 bases fitting TRBD2. Per germline, CDR1 MNHEY and CDR2 SVGAGI. This CDR3 has 14 residues. After removal of 4 bases from V and 3 bases from J, the junction contained 1 base not matched to a gene.

Points on this clone: Being one base from a much bigger clone, this may be a read error. The gene calls are TRBV6-6 and TRBJ2-3; D might be TRBD1 or TRBD2, each matching 5 bases. This CDR3 is built from 14 residues. V lost 8 bases, J lost 1 base, and 13 bases lay in between. The germline V gene encodes CDR1 MNHNY and CDR2 SVGAGI (reference sequence). The CDR3 nucleotides read TGTGCCAGCGGGACGATCTCGGGCACAGATACGCAGTATTTT. Encoded protein: CASGTISGTDTQYF.

For this clone: This may be a read error, as it is one base from a much larger clone. The CDR3 DNA reads as TGTGCCAGCAGTATGGGGACTAGCGGGTGGTACAATGAGCAGTTCTTC. Protein product: CASSMGTSGWYNEQFF. The rearrangement uses TRBV27 and TRBJ2-1; 12 bases agree with TRBD2. Germline V gene lookup returns CDR1 MNHEY and CDR2 SMNVEV (reference sequence). J was trimmed by 4 bases and V by 5 bases; bases with no gene match: 6. The CDR3 is made up of 16 amino acids.

The CDR3 spells CASSRGQGAGGETQYF. CDR3 nucleotides: TGCGCCAGCAGCCGGGGACAGGGGGCAGGCGGCGAGACCCAGTACTTC. The chain combines TRBV4-1 with TRBJ2-5; 12 positions agree with TRBD1. V was clipped by 4 bases and J by 5 bases; unmatched bases: 8. Germline V gives CDR1 MGHRA, CDR2 YSYEKL. The CDR3 is made up of 16 amino acids.

This clone was seen just once. The chain links TRBV28 to TRBJ1-5; 8 bases line up with TRBD1. V was pared by 7 bases and J by 4 bases, with 3 bases of the junction left unmatched. CDR1 and CDR2 from the germline V gene are MDHEN and SYDVKM. The CDR3 runs 13 residues. The CDR3 loop reads CASKQGGNQPQHF. Here the CDR3 DNA reads TGTGCCAGCAAACAGGGGGGGAATCAGCCCCAGCATTTT.

This clone was detected only once. The chain links TRBV20-1 to TRBJ2-7, with D possibly TRBD2 on 6 matching bases. Germline CDR1 reads DFQATT; CDR2 reads SNEGSKA (reference sequence). The ends were cut back, 6 bases at V and 7 bases at J, with 10 bases in the middle. The CDR3 has 10 amino acids. For the CDR3, the DNA is TGCAGTGCGGAGGGTGGTGAGCAGTACTTC. Translation: CSAEGGEQYF.

J is TRBJ2-1 and V is TRBV7-6; TRBD2 is a possible D gene (5 bases). Germline values: CDR1 SGHVS, CDR2 FNYEAQ. Trimming left V 0 bases short and J 13 bases short, with 16 bases between. This CDR3 has 14 residues. CDR3 sequence reads: CASSLAEAVPTQFF. As DNA, the CDR3 is TGTGCCAGCAGCTTAGCGGAAGCGGTCCCTACACAGTTCTTC.

The rearrangement links TRBV9 to TRBJ1-1; no firm D call. There are 14 residues in the CDR3. Per germline, CDR1 SGDLS and CDR2 YYNGEE. V was shortened by 0 bases and J by 7 bases, with 13 bases between the two germline ends. CDR3 region: CASSVALREGEAFF. CDR3 nucleotide sequence: TGTGCCAGCAGCGTAGCTCTTCGGGAGGGTGAAGCTTTCTTT.

V is TRBV6-1 and J is TRBJ1-4; D uncertain. Trimming pared 8 bases from V and 8 bases from J, leaving 15 bases between. CDR3 size: 13 residues. Germline V gene lookup returns CDR1 MNHNS and CDR2 SASEGT. The CDR3 coding sequence is TGTGCCAGCGCCGGAGACCGTGGGGAAAAACTGTTTTTT. Translation gives CASAGDRGEKLFF.

About this clone: A far larger clone is off by one base, so a read error is likely. Within the sample, other DNA sequences also encode this same CDR3. The V gene is TRBV5-1, the J gene TRBJ1-4; D possibly corresponds to TRBD1 (6 bases). The V and J ends lost 4 bases and 0 bases respectively, with 13 bases between them. The CDR3 spans 16 residues. CDR1 is SGHRS and CDR2 is YFSETQ in the germline V gene. The CDR3: CASSLRTAATNEKLFF. The CDR3 coding sequence is TGCGCCAGCAGCCTGAGGACAGCAGCAACTAATGAAAAACTGTTTTTT.

As concerns this clone: This likely traces to a read error, being one base from a far larger clone. This chain links TRBV18 with TRBJ2-7; no reliable D call. V was trimmed by 4 bases and J by 1 base, leaving 11 bases between them. Germline loops: CDR1 KGHSH, CDR2 LQKENI. This CDR3 region has 14 residues. The CDR3: CASSHVDGSYEQYF. The DNA for the CDR3 is TGTGCCAGCTCACACGTGGACGGATCCTACGAGCAGTACTTC.

As for this clone: Other DNA sequences within the sample encode an identical CDR3. The chain carries TRBV9 and TRBJ2-7; TRBD2 might be the D (5 bases). Germline CDR1 SGDLS, CDR2 YYNGEE. Between the trimmed V and J ends, which lost 0 bases and 2 bases, there was a span of 6 bases. The CDR3 is made up of 13 amino acids. Here the CDR3 reads CASSVAGTYEQYF. The CDR3, as DNA: TGTGCCAGCAGCGTAGCGGGAACCTACGAGCAGTACTTC.

The chain is built from TRBV9 and TRBJ2-1; D gene ambiguous. This CDR3 spans 11 amino acids. Germline CDR1 and CDR2: SGDLS and YYNGEE. With 0 bases removed from V and 8 bases from J, the gap between germline ends came to 3 bases. CDR3 region: CASSVGHEQFF. CDR3 nucleotide sequence: TGTGCCAGCAGCGTAGGGCATGAGCAGTTCTTC.

This chain joins TRBV4-2 and TRBJ2-5, with D perhaps being TRBD1 or TRBD2 (5 bases each). V lost 0 bases and J lost 0, with 8 bases in between. CDR3 length: 15 residues. Germline V lookup: CDR1 LGHNA, CDR2 YNFKEQ. CDR3 sequence (DNA): TGTGCCAGCAGCCAAGATCCGGGACACCAAGAGACCCAGTACTTC. It specifies CASSQDPGHQETQYF.